This T cell receptor beta chain was retrieved from a study of siplizumab effects on memory and regulatory T cells. Of note for this clone: What it binds is unknown.

Repertoires were generated with immunoSEQ multiplex PCR, while TCRdb's copy carries only in-frame clones and drops some. The table includes about 91,000 clones, approximately 94% detected once. Findings of the study overall: There were only a minor fraction of alloreactive clones that mapped to unstimulated subsets. A major contribution to the alloresponse seemed to be made by naive T cells, which seemed more diverse than memory cells. Versus 25% to 30% in controls, the mappable alloreactive CD4+ clones averaged about 69% Treg-derived with siplizumab. Most proliferating CD4+ or CD8+ clones, roughly 80-97%, had no naive or memory assignment.

The V gene's germline CDR1 is SEHNR and CDR2 FQNEAQ (reference sequence). The CDR3 has 14 amino acids. Deletions cut 5 bases from V and 2 bases from J, with 12 bases between. This TCR was sampled from a human donor in good health. The sequenced sample consisted of CD8+ T cells sorted from blood. The J gene is TRBJ2-5, the V gene TRBV7-9, with a tentative D call TRBD2 (5 bases). CDR3 bases: TGTGCCAGCAGCAGAAATGGCGGGCAAGAGACCCAGTACTTC. Translated: CASSRNGGQETQYF.